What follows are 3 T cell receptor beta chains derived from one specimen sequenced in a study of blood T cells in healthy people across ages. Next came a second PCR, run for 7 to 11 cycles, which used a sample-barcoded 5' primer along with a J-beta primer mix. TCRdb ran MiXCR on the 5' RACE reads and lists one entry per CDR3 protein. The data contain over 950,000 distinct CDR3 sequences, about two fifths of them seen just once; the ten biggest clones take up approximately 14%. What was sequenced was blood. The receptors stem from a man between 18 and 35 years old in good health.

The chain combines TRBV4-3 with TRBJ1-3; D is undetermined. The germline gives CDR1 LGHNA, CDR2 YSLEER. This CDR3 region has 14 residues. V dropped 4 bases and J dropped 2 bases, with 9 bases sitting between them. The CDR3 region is CASSPGNAGNTIYF. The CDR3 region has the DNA TGCGCCAGCAGCCCAGGAAATGCTGGAAACACCATATATTTT.

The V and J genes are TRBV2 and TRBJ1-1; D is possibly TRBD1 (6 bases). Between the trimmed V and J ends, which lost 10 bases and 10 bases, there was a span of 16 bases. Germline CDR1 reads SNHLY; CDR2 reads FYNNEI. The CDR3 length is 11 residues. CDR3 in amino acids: CATVGQRGAFF. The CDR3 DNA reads TGTGCCACCGTAGGACAGCGGGGAGCTTTCTTT.

The CDR3, as DNA: TGCGCCAGCAGCCAAGGGGGACAGGGGCCGAGACTAAATAATTCACCCCTCCACTTT. Its protein is CASSQGGQGPRLNNSPLHF. This sequence joins TRBV4-3 and TRBJ1-6; 10 bases are shared with TRBD1. The V and J ends lost 1 base and 5 bases, in that order; junction bases with no gene match: 11. The CDR3 has 19 amino acids. Germline CDR1 and CDR2: LGHNA and YSLEER.